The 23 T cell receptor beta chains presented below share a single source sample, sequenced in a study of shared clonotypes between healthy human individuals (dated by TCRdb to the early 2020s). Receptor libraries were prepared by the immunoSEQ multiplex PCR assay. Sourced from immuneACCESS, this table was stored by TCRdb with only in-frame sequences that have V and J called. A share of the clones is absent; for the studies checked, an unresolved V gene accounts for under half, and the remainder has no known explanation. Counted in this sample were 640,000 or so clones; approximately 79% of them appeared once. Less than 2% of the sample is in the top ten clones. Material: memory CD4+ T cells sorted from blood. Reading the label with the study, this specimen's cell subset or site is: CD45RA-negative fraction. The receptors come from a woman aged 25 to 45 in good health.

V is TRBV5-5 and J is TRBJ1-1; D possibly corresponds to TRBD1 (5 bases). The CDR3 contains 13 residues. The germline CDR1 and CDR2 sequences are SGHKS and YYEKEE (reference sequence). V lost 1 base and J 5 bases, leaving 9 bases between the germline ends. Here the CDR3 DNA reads TGTGCCAGCAGCTTGCGGGGGAAAACTGAAGCTTTCTTT. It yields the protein CASSLRGKTEAFF. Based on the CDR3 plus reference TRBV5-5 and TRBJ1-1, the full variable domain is DAGVTQSPTHLIKTRGQQVTLRCSPISGHKSVSWYQQVLGQGPQFIFQYYEKEERGRGNFPDRFSARQFPNYSSELNVNALLLGDSALYLCASSLRGKTEAFFGQGTRLTVV.

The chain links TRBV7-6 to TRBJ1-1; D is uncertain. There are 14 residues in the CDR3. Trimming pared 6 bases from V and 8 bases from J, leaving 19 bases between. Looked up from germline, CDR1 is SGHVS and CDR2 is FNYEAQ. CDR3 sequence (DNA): TGTGCCAGCAGTTCGAGTTCTGGACTTCTCGAAGCTTTCTTT. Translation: CASSSSSGLLEAFF. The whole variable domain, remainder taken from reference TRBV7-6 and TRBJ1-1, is GAGVSQSPRYKVTKRGQDVALRCDPISGHVSLYWYRQALGQGPEFLTYFNYEAQQDKSGLPNDRFSAERPEGSISTLTIQRTEQRDSAMYRCASSSSSGLLEAFFGQGTRLTVV.

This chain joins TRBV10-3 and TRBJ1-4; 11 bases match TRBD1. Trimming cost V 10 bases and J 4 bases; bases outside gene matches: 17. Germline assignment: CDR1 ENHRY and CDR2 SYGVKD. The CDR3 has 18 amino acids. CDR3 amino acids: CATRPWGTGGTHNEKLFF. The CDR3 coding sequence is TGTGCCACCCGGCCGTGGGGGACAGGGGGGACGCATAATGAAAAACTGTTTTTT.

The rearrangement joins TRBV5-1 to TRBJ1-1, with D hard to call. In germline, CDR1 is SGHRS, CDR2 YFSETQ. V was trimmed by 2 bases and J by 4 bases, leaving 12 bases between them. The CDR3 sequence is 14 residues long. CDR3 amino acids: CASSLNRGVTEAFF. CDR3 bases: TGCGCCAGCAGCTTAAATCGAGGAGTCACTGAAGCTTTCTTT.

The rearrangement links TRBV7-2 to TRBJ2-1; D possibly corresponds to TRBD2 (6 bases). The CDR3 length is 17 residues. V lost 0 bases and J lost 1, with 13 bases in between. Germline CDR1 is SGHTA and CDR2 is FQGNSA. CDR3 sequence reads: CASSLALAKGSYNEQFF. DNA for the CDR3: TGTGCCAGCAGCTTAGCGCTAGCGAAGGGGTCCTACAATGAGCAGTTCTTC. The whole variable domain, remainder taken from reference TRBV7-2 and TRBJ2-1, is GAGVSQSPSNKVTEKGKDVELRCDPISGHTALYWYRQSLGQGLEFLIYFQGNSAPDKSGLPSDRFSAERTGGSVSTLTIQRTQQEDSAVYLCASSLALAKGSYNEQFFGPGTRLTVL.

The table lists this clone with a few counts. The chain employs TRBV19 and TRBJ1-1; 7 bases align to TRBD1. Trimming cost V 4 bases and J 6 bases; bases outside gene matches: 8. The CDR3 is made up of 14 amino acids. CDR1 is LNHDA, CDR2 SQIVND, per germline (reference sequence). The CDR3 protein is CASSKTGSIPEAFF. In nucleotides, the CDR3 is TGTGCCAGTAGTAAGACAGGGTCAATCCCTGAAGCTTTCTTT.

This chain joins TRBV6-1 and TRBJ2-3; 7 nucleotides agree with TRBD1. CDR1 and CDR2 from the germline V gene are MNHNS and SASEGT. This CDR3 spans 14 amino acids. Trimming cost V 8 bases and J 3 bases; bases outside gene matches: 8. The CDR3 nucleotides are TGTGCCAGCTGCTATACGGACAGGACAGATACGCAGTATTTT. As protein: CASCYTDRTDTQYF.

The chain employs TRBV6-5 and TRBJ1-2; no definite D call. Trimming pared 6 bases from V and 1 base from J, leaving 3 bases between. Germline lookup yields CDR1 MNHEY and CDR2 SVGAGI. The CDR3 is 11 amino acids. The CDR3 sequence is CASRNNYGYTF. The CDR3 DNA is TGTGCCAGCAGAAATAACTATGGCTACACCTTC.

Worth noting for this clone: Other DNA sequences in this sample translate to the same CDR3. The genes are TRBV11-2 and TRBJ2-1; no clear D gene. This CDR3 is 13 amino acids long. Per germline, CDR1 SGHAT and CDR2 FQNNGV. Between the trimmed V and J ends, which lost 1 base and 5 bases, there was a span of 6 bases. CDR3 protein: CASSLGRNNEQFF. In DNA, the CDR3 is TGTGCCAGCAGCTTAGGTCGTAACAATGAGCAGTTCTTC.

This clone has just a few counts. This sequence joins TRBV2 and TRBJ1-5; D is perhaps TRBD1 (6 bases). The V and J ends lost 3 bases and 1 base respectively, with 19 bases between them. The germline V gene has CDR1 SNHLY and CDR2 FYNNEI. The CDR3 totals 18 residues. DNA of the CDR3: TGTGCCAGCAGTGATATCGGGCGGGGGCGCGGGAGCAATCAGCCCCAGCATTTT. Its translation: CASSDIGRGRGSNQPQHF. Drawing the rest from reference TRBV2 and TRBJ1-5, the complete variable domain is EPEVTQTPSHQVTQMGQEVILRCVPISNHLYFYWYRQILGQKVEFLVSFYNNEISEKSEIFDDQFSVERPDGSNFTLKIRSTKLEDSAMYFCASSDIGRGRGSNQPQHFGDGTRLSIL.

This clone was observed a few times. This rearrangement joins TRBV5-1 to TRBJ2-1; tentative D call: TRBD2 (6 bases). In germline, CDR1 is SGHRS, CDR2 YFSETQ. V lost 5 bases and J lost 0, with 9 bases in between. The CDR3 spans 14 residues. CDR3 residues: CASRAGNSYNEQFF. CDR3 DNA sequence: TGCGCCAGCAGGGCGGGGAACTCCTACAATGAGCAGTTCTTC.

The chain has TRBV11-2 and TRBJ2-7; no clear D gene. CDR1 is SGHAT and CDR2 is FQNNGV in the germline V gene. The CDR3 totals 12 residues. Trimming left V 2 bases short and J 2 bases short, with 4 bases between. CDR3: CASSLPTYEQYF. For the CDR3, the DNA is TGTGCCAGCAGCTTACCCACCTACGAGCAGTACTTC.

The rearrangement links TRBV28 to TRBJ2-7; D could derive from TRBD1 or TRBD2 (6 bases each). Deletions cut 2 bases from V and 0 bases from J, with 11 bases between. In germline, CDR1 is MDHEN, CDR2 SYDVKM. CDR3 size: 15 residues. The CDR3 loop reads CASSLRGTSSYEQYF. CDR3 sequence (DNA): TGTGCCAGCAGTTTACGGGGGACATCCTCCTACGAGCAGTACTTC.

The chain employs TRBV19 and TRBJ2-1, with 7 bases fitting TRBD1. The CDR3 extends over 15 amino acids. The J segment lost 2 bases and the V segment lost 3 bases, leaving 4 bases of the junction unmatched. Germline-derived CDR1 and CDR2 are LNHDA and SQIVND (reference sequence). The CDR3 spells CASSIRQGTYNEQFF. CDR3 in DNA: TGTGCCAGTAGTATCAGACAGGGCACCTACAATGAGCAGTTCTTC.

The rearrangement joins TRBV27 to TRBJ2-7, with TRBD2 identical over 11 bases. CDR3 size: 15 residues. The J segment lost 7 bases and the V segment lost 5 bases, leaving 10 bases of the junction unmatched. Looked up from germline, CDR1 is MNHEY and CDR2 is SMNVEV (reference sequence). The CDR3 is CASSPQLAGVREQYF. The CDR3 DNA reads TGTGCCAGCAGTCCGCAACTAGCGGGAGTTCGTGAGCAGTACTTC.

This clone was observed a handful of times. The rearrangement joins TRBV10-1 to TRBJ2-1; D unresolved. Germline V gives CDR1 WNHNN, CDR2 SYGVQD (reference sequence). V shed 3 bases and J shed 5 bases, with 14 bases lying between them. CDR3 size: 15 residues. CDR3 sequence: CASSDRVKVNNEQFF. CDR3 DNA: TGCGCCAGCAGTGATAGGGTCAAGGTGAACAATGAGCAGTTCTTC.

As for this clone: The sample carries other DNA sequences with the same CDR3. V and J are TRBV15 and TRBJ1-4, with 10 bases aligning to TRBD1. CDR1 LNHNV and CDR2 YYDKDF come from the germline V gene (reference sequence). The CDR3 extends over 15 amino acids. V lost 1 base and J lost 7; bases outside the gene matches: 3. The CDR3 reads CATSRGQGAGEKLFF. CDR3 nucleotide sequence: TGTGCCACCAGCAGAGGACAGGGGGCCGGTGAAAAACTGTTTTTT.

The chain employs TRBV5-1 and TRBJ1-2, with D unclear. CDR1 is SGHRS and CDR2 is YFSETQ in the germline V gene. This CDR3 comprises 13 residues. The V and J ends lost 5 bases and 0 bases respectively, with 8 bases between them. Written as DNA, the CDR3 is TGCGCCAGCAGGGAGGGCCCTAACTATGGCTACACCTTC. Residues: CASREGPNYGYTF.

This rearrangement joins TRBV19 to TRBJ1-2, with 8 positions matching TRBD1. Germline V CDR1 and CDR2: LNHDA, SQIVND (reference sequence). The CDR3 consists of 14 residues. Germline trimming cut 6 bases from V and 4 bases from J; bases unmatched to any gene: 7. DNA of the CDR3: TGTGCCAGTAGGGAGGAGGACAGGGTCTATGGCTACACCTTC. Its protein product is CASREEDRVYGYTF.

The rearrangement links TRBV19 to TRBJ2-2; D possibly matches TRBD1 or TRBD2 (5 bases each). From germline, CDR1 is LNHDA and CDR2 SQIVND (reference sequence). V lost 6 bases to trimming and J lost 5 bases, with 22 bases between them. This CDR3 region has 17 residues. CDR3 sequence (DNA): TGTGCCAGTAGGAGGAAGACCGGGACCCCGTCGACCGGGGAGCTGTTTTTT. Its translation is CASRRKTGTPSTGELFF.

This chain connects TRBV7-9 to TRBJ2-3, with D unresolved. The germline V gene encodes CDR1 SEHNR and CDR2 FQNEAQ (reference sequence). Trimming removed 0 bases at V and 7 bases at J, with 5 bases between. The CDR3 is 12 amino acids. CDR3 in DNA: TGTGCCAGCAGCTTAGCGGTCAATACGCAGTATTTT. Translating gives CASSLAVNTQYF.

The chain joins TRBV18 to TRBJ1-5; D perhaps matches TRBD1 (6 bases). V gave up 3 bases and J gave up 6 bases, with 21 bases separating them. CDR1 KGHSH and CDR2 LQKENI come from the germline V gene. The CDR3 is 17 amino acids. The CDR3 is CASSPADAGVKGQPQHF. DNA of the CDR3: TGTGCCAGCTCACCCGCCGACGCAGGGGTGAAGGGTCAGCCCCAGCATTTT. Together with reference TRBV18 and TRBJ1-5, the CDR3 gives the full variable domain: NAGVMQNPRHLVRRRGQEARLRCSPMKGHSHVYWYRQLPEEGLKFMVYLQKENIIDESGMPKERFSAEFPKEGPSILRIQQVVRGDSAAYFCASSPADAGVKGQPQHFGDGTRLSIL.

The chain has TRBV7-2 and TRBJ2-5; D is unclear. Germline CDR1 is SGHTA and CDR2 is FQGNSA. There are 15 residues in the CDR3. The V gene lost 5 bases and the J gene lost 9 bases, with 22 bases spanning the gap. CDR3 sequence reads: CASSPLALALSAQYF. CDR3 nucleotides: TGTGCCAGCAGCCCCCTTGCGCTCGCTTTGTCGGCCCAGTACTTC.